These 19 T cell receptor beta chains share one sample of origin, sequenced in a study of T cell clonality in common variable immunodeficiency. Profiling relied on immunoSEQ multiplex PCR, and the TCRdb table lists in-frame clones only, not all of them. This sample has fewer than 50,000 clones, each found more than once. The sequencing sample was made of peripheral blood mononuclear cells. The receptors were gathered from a person aged 18 to 75 in good health.

The sample holds many counts of this clone. The read comes to an end 3 residues before the CDR3 does, leaving the germline J gene to fill in the end. V is TRBV7-8 and J is TRBJ2-2; D may be TRBD1 (5 bases). V lost 5 bases and J lost 7, with 11 bases in between. The CDR3 extends over 13 amino acids. Germline loops: CDR1 SGHVS, CDR2 FQNEAQ. CDR3 DNA (partial): TGTGCCAGCAGCGTAGGACACGGCGGGGAG. It codes for CASSVGHGGE. The CDR3 in its entirety is CASSVGHGGELFF.

This clone was seen at least ten times. The read gets to within 3 residues of the CDR3 end, and the germline J gene fills in the rest. V and J are TRBV29-1 and TRBJ1-2, with TRBD1 identical over 7 bases. CDR3 length: 12 amino acids. Germline CDR1 SQVTM, CDR2 ANQGSEA. After removal of 4 bases from V and 4 bases from J, the junction contained 3 bases not matched to a gene. This CDR3 reads CSVGDSSYGYTF. The DNA read from the CDR3 is TGCAGCGTTGGGGACAGTTCCTATGGC.

Many counts were recorded for this clone. The missing CDR3 end, 3 residues past where the read stops, is filled in from the germline J gene. The chain is built from TRBV20-1 and TRBJ2-1, with 15 bases aligning to TRBD2. Germline CDR1 DFQATT, CDR2 SNEGSKA (reference sequence). Trimming took 3 bases from V and 3 from J; bases not matched to a gene: 12. This CDR3 has 19 residues. CDR3 bases read: TGCAGTGCTAGCACAGAAACCGGGACTAGCGGGAGGCTCTACAATGAG. This sequence encodes CSASTETGTSGRLYNE. The full CDR3 reads CSASTETGTSGRLYNEQFF.

This clone was counted ten times or more. The read comes to an end 3 residues before the CDR3 does, leaving the germline J gene to fill in the end. The V and J genes are TRBV29-1 and TRBJ2-1; weak D call: TRBD1 (6 bases). CDR1 and CDR2 (germline): SQVTM, ANQGSEA. The CDR3 covers 14 residues. Between the trimmed V and J ends, which lost 5 bases and 4 bases, there was a span of 15 bases. The CDR3 loop reads CSVPPDSDYNEQFF. CDR3 DNA, as far as it was read: TGCAGCGTTCCCCCGGACAGCGATTACAATGAG.

This clone was seen many times. The read falls 3 residues short of the CDR3 end, and the missing part is taken from the germline J gene. Other nucleotide sequences in the sample specify the same CDR3. The rearrangement joins TRBV4-1 to TRBJ2-7; TRBD2 aligns across 12 bases. The CDR3 length is 14 residues. The germline gives CDR1 MGHRA, CDR2 YSYEKL. V trimming: 3 bases; J trimming: 4 bases; junction bases outside the gene matches: 1. The CDR3 bases that were read are TGCGCCAGCAGCCATGGGACTAGCGGGTACGAG. Amino acid sequence: CASSHGTSGYE. The whole CDR3 is CASSHGTSGYEQYF.

Many counts were recorded for this clone. The CDR3 goes on 3 residues after the read ends, and that part is filled in from the germline J gene. The rearrangement joins TRBV20-1 to TRBJ2-1; D is unclear. The CDR3 loop spans 13 amino acids. From germline, CDR1 is DFQATT and CDR2 SNEGSKA (reference sequence). V gave up 0 bases and J gave up 5 bases, with 8 bases separating them. Partial CDR3 DNA: TGCAGTGCTAGAGATCTTCGGGACAATGAG. Encoded protein: CSARDLRDNE. The entire CDR3 is CSARDLRDNEQFF.

The table lists this clone with many counts. The CDR3 end is not reached by the read, which stops 3 residues before it; the germline J gene fills it in. The chain uses TRBV5-4 and TRBJ1-1; D is ambiguous. From germline, CDR1 is SGHNT and CDR2 YYREEE (reference sequence). The germline V and J ends were trimmed by 0 bases and 5 bases, with 8 bases remaining between them. The CDR3 consists of 13 residues. CDR3 DNA (partial): TGTGCCAGCAGCTTGGGAGCTTTGACTGAA. Protein: CASSLGALTE. The entire CDR3 is CASSLGALTEAFF.

Many counts were recorded for this clone. The read finishes 3 residues shy of the CDR3 end, and the germline J gene is used to complete it. The V call is TRBV13, the J call TRBJ2-7, with 9 bases fitting TRBD2. CDR3 length: 15 amino acids. V lost 2 bases, J lost 3 bases, and 5 bases stayed unmatched. Germline assignment: CDR1 PRHDT and CDR2 FYEKMQ (reference sequence). The covered CDR3 bases are TGTGCCAGCAGCTTACAGCTAGCGGGGTACTACGAG. It yields the protein CASSLQLAGYYE. The full CDR3 is CASSLQLAGYYEQYF. Full variable domain (rest looked up from reference TRBV13 and TRBJ2-7): AAGVIQSPRHLIKEKRETATLKCYPIPRHDTVYWYQQGPGQDPQFLISFYEKMQSDKGSIPDRFSAQQFSDYHSELNMSSLELGDSALYFCASSLQLAGYYEQYFGPGTRLTVT.

This clone has at least ten counts. The CDR3 extends 3 residues past the end of the read, so its final part is completed from the germline J gene. This sample includes further DNA sequences coding for the same CDR3. The chain recombines TRBV4-1 with TRBJ2-3; D gene unclear. V was trimmed by 6 bases and J by 3 bases, leaving 10 bases between them. Germline V gives CDR1 MGHRA, CDR2 YSYEKL. The CDR3 contains 13 residues. The CDR3 bases that were read are TGCGCCAGCAGTCACCCCCGGACAGATACG. It yields the protein CASSHPRTDT. The CDR3 as a whole reads CASSHPRTDTQYF.

This clone was recorded at least ten times. The read ends 3 residues before the CDR3 terminus; that terminus is restored from the germline J gene. At the DNA level, this CDR3 is encoded by other sequences in the same sample as well. V gene TRBV18 combines with J gene TRBJ1-2, with TRBD1 as a possible D gene (5 bases). Trimming took off 0 bases at V and 5 bases at J, with 10 bases between the two ends. The CDR3 length is 14 residues. Germline CDR1 and CDR2: KGHSH and LQKENI. The CDR3 DNA, read in part, is TGTGCCAGCTCACCACCTACAGGATTATATGGC. As protein: CASSPPTGLYG. The CDR3 in full is CASSPPTGLYGYTF.

Concerning this clone itself: With the read ending 3 residues before the CDR3 end, the germline J gene is used to fill in that end. V usage is TRBV27 and J usage is TRBJ2-7; 11 bases line up with TRBD2. J lost 4 bases, V lost 6 bases, and 5 bases had no gene match. CDR1 and CDR2 from the germline V gene are MNHEY and SMNVEV (reference sequence). This CDR3 comprises 14 residues. This CDR3 is CASSRTSGWYEQYF. CDR3 DNA (partial): TGTGCCAGCAGCCGGACTAGCGGGTGGTACGAG.

CDR3 residues: CASSVSGRSGDYTF. The covered CDR3 bases are TGTGCCAGCAGTGTTAGCGGGAGATCCGGTGAC. V and J are TRBV6-1 and TRBJ1-2; D unclear. Coverage ceases 3 residues before the CDR3 finishes, and the germline J gene fills in the end. This CDR3 has 14 residues. Germline V CDR1 and CDR2: MNHNS, SASEGT.

This clone appeared many times. The CDR3 end lies 3 residues beyond the end of the read and is filled in from the germline J gene. This chain joins TRBV20-1 and TRBJ1-1; TRBD1 might be the D (5 bases). The V end was cut by 4 bases, the J end by 1 base, with 10 bases between. The V gene's germline CDR1 is DFQATT and CDR2 SNEGSKA (reference sequence). The CDR3 is 13 amino acids. The CDR3 sequence: CSANGHPNTEAFF. The sequenced CDR3 bases are TGCAGTGCTAACGGACACCCGAACACTGAA.

This clone was recorded many times. The CDR3 end falls 3 residues outside the read, so it is completed with the germline J gene. The gene calls are TRBV12-3 or TRBV12-4 and TRBJ2-7, with TRBD1 identical over 8 bases. Trimming at V came to 6 bases and at J to 2 bases, leaving 6 bases not matched to a gene. CDR3 length: 14 amino acids. The CDR3: CASSPWDRTYEQYF. The sequenced CDR3 bases are TGTGCCAGCAGCCCCTGGGACAGGACCTACGAG.

This clone was detected many times. The read is 3 residues too short to cover the CDR3 end, so that end is filled in from the germline J gene. V and J are TRBV24-1 and TRBJ1-5; 8 bases agree with TRBD1. The germline gives CDR1 KGHDR, CDR2 SFDVKD. CDR3 size: 16 residues. Trimming removed 2 bases from V and 5 bases from J; junction bases left unmatched: 7. The part of the CDR3 DNA that was read is TGTGCCACCAGTGATTCCGGGACAGGTAGTTATCAGCCC. Residues: CATSDSGTGSYQP. The full-length CDR3 reads as CATSDSGTGSYQPQHF.

This clone was detected many times. Read sequence stops 3 residues before the CDR3 end, and the germline J gene provides the missing end. V is TRBV5-1 and J is TRBJ2-7; D ambiguous. Per the germline V gene, CDR1 is SGHRS and CDR2 is YFSETQ. This CDR3 contains 14 residues. Trimming took 6 bases from V and 2 from J, leaving 15 bases between them. The sequenced CDR3 bases are TGCGCCAGCATCCTTGGCCCAGGCGCCTACGAG. Protein product: CASILGPGAYE. The whole CDR3 reads CASILGPGAYEQYF. Using reference TRBV5-1 and TRBJ2-7 for the parts outside the CDR3, the full variable domain is KAGVTQTPRYLIKTRGQQVTLSCSPISGHRSVSWYQQTPGQGLQFLFEYFSETQRNKGNFPGRFSGRQFSNSRSEMNVSTLELGDSALYLCASILGPGAYEQYFGPGTRLTVT.

This clone came up many times. The CDR3 goes on 3 residues after the read ends, and that part is filled in from the germline J gene. This sequence joins TRBV20-1 and TRBJ2-5; TRBD1 is a possible D gene (6 bases). V was clipped by 0 bases and J by 5 bases, with 13 bases between them. CDR1 and CDR2 (germline): DFQATT, SNEGSKA (reference sequence). The CDR3 is made up of 14 amino acids. The sequenced CDR3 bases are TGCAGTGCTAGAGATTCAGGGGCTGGGGAGACC. The encoded protein is CSARDSGAGET. The entire CDR3 protein is CSARDSGAGETQYF.

The sample holds many counts of this clone. The CDR3 end lies 3 residues beyond the end of the read and is filled in from the germline J gene. The same CDR3 can be traced to other DNA sequences in this sample. The V and J genes are TRBV11-2 and TRBJ2-3; no definite D call. Germline CDR1 is SGHAT and CDR2 is FQNNGV. The CDR3 is made up of 15 amino acids. V was clipped by 2 bases and J by 1 base, with 10 bases between them. CDR3 DNA, as far as it was read: TGTGCCAGCAGCTTAACGGCAGGCCGCACAGATACG. It codes for CASSLTAGRTDT. The whole CDR3 protein is CASSLTAGRTDTQYF.

In its sample, this clone was seen many times. Coverage ceases 3 residues before the CDR3 finishes, and the germline J gene fills in the end. This chain joins TRBV20-1 and TRBJ2-7; TRBD1 matches at 9 bases. This CDR3 has 15 amino acids. Germline trimming cut 3 bases from V and 5 bases from J; bases unmatched to any gene: 11. Germline V CDR1 and CDR2: DFQATT, SNEGSKA (reference sequence). The CDR3 sequence: CSASPSRDRVHEQYF. The part of the CDR3 DNA that was read is TGCAGTGCTAGCCCTTCCCGGGACAGGGTCCACGAG.